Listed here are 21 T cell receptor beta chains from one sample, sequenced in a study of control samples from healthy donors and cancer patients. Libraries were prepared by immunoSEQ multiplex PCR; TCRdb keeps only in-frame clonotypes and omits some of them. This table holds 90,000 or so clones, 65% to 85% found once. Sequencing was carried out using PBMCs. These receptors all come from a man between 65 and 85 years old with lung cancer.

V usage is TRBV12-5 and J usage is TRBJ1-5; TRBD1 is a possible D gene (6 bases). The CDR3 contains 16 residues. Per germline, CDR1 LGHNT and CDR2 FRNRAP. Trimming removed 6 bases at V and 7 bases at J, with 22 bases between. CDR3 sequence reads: CASGNTQMTGYQPQHF. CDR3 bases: TGTGCTAGTGGAAACACCCAGATGACAGGTTACCAGCCCCAGCATTTT.

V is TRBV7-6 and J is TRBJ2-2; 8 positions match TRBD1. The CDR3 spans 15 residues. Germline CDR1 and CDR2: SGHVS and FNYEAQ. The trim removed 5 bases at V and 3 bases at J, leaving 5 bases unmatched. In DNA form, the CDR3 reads TGTGCCAGCAGCCTGGGACAGGCCTACACCGGGGAGCTGTTTTTT. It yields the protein CASSLGQAYTGELFF.

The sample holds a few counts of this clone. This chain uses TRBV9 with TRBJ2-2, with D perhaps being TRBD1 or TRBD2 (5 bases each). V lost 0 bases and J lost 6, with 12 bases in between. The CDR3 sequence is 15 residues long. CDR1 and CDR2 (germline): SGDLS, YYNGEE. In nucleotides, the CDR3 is TGTGCCAGCAGCGTAGGGTGGGGGATCGCCGGGGAGCTGTTTTTT. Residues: CASSVGWGIAGELFF.

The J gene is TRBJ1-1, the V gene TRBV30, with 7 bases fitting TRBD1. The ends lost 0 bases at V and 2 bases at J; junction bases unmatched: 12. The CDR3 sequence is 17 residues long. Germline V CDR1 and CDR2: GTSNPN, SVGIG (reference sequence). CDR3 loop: CAWSVWQGESVNTEAFF. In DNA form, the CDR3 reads TGTGCCTGGAGTGTATGGCAGGGGGAATCGGTAAACACTGAAGCTTTCTTT.

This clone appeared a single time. The CDR3 DNA sequence: TGTGCCAGCTCACCACCCGGCGGGGGCCGGACAGATACGCAGTATTTT. It encodes CASSPPGGGRTDTQYF. The genes are TRBV18 and TRBJ2-3, with a tentative D call TRBD2 (7 bases). The germline V and J ends were trimmed by 0 bases and 3 bases, with 13 bases remaining between them. The CDR3 consists of 16 residues. The V gene's germline CDR1 is KGHSH and CDR2 LQKENI.

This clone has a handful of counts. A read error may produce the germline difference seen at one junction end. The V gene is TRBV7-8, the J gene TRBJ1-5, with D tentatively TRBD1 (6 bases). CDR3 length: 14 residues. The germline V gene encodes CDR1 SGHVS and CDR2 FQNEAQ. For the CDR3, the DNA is TGTGCCAGCAGTTTAGGACAGCCGGGTCAGCCCCAGCATTTT. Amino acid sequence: CASSLGQPGQPQHF.

CDR3 DNA: TGTGCCAGCAGTTACTCGAGTGGGACAGCGAATTCACCCCTCCACTTT. This codes for CASSYSSGTANSPLHF. V is TRBV6-6 and J is TRBJ1-6, with TRBD1 matching 7 bases. Germline CDR1 reads MNHNY; CDR2 reads SVGAGI (reference sequence). This CDR3 region has 16 residues. V lost 0 bases, J lost 7 bases, and 6 bases stayed unmatched.

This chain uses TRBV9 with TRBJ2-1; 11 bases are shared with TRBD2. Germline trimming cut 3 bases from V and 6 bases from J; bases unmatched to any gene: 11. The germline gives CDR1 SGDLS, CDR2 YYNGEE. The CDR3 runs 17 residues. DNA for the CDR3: TGTGCCAGCAGCGCCCATAGCGGGGGGGCCCGGAGCAATGAGCAGTTCTTC. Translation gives CASSAHSGGARSNEQFF.

The DNA for the CDR3 is TGCGCCAGCAGCTTGTATGTTTCGAACACTGAAGCTTTCTTT. It is translated as CASSLYVSNTEAFF. The chain employs TRBV5-1 and TRBJ1-1, with D hard to call. From germline, CDR1 is SGHRS and CDR2 YFSETQ. V lost 1 base, J lost 1 base, and 8 bases lay in between. There are 14 residues in the CDR3.

The CDR3 sequence: CASSMNRPGNTEAFF. CDR3 sequence (DNA): TGTGCCAGTAGTATGAACAGGCCAGGGAACACTGAAGCTTTCTTT. The chain links TRBV19 to TRBJ1-1; the D gene is possibly TRBD1 (5 bases). Per the germline V gene, CDR1 is LNHDA and CDR2 is SQIVND (reference sequence). The V end was cut by 3 bases, the J end by 1 base, with 12 bases between. This CDR3 has 15 residues.

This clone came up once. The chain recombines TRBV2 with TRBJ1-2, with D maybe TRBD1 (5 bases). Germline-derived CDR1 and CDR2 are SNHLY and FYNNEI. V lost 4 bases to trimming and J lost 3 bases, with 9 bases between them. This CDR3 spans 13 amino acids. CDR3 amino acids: CASSAREDYGYTF. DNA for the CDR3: TGTGCCAGCAGTGCCAGGGAGGACTATGGCTACACCTTC.

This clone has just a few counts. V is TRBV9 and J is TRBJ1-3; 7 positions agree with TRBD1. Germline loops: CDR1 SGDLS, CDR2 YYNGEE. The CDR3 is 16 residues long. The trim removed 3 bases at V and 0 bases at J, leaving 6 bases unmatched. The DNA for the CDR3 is TGTGCCAGCAGCGAGGGGGACAGACGCTCTGGAAACACCATATATTTT. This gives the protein CASSEGDRRSGNTIYF.

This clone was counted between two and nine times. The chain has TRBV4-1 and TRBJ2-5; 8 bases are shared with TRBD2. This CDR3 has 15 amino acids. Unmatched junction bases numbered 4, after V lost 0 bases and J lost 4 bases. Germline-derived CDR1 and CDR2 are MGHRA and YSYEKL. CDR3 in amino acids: CASSQDLSGGETQYF. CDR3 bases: TGCGCCAGCAGCCAAGATCTGAGCGGGGGAGAGACCCAGTACTTC.

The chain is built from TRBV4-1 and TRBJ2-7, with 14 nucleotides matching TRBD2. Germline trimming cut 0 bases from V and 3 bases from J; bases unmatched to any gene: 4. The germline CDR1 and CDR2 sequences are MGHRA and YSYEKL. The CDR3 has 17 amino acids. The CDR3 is CASSQEGTSGSRYEQYF. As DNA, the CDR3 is TGCGCCAGCAGCCAAGAAGGGACTAGCGGGAGTCGCTACGAGCAGTACTTC.

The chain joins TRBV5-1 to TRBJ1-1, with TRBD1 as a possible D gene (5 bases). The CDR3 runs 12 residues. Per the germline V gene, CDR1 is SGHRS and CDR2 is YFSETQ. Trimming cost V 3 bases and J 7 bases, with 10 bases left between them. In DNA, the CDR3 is TGCGCCAGCAGCTGGGGGGGAAATGAAGCTTTCTTT. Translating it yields CASSWGGNEAFF.

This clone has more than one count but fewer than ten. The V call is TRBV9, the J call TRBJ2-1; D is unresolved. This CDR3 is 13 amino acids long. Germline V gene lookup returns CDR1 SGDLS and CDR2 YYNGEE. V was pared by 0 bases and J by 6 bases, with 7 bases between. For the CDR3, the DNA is TGTGCCAGCAGCGTAGCACCGATCAATGAGCAGTTCTTC. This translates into CASSVAPINEQFF.

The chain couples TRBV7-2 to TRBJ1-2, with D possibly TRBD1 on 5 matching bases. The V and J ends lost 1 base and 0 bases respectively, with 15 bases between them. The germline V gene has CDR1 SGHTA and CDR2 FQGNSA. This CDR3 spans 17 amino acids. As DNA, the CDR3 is TGTGCCAGCAGCTTAGAGTCAGGGTTGGAAGCTAACTATGGCTACACCTTC. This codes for CASSLESGLEANYGYTF.

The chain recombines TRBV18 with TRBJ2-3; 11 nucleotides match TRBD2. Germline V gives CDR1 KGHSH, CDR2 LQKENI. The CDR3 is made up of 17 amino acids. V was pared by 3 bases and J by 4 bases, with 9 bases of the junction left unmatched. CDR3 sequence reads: CASSPVLAGGQADTQYF. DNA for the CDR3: TGTGCCAGCTCACCCGTCCTAGCGGGGGGCCAGGCAGATACGCAGTATTTT.

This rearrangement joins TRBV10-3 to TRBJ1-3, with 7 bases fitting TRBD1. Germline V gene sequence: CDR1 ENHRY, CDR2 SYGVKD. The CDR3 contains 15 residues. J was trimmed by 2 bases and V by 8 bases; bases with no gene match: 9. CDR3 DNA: TGTGCCATCGGAGAACAGGGGAAGGCTGGAAACACCATATATTTT. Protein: CAIGEQGKAGNTIYF.

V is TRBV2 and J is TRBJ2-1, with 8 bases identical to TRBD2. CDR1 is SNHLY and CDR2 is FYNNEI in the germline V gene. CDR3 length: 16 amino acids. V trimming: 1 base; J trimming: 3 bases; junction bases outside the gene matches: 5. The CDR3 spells CASSEEVAGIYNEQFF. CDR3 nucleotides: TGTGCCAGCAGTGAAGAGGTAGCGGGGATCTACAATGAGCAGTTCTTC.

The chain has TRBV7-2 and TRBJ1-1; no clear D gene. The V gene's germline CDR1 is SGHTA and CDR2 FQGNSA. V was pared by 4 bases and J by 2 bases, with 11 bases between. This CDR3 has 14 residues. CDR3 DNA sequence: TGTGCCAGCAGCTCAATTTTAAGAAACACTGAAGCTTTCTTT. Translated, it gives CASSSILRNTEAFF.